The text below deals with one T cell receptor beta chain. Its target is not known. These data come from a study of T cell responses to AZD1222 COVID-19 vaccine. Study outcomes and limitations: Only a handful of AZD1222 recipients, several in all, had baseline seropositivity. Spike was spanned by vaccine-associated CD4 TCRs, with dominance at 160-218 and 743-854.

TCRdb's table, derived via immunoSEQ multiplex PCR, lists solely in-frame clones and lacks some. The sample holds some 100,000 clones, approximately 90% seen once. This CDR3 spans 13 amino acids. Trimming shortened V by 6 bases and J by 6 bases, and 13 bases separated the two germline ends. In germline, CDR1 is MNHEY, CDR2 SVGAGI. The source is an adult who received the AZD1222 COVID-19 vaccine. Here the sequenced sample was peripheral blood, taken 28 days after the second AZD1222 dose. J is TRBJ2-3 and V is TRBV6-5; D possibly corresponds to TRBD2 (7 bases). In DNA, the CDR3 is TGTGCCAGCAGCGGGGGGCCCGCCGATACGCAGTATTTT. Translation gives CASSGGPADTQYF.